This T cell receptor beta chain was captured by sequencing in a study of cytomegalovirus exposure and HLA in healthy donors. The study, taken as a whole, reports: According to a subsequent analysis, TCR clusters from the first cohort were inclined to appear together in the roughly 120 validation repertoires. Rare TCR sequences predominated, though certain public TCRs were found in many donors.

Trimming stripped 1 base from V and 3 bases from J, with 6 bases between. The length of the CDR3 is 13 residues. Germline CDR1 SGHVS, CDR2 FQNEAQ. Using immunoSEQ multiplex PCR, the repertoire was profiled, and TCRdb retains in-frame clones only, with some absent. This table has 200,000 to 300,000 clones, approximately 84% appearing once. The donors were in the approximately 120-subject validation cohort; that cohort was separate from the roughly 730-subject first cohort. Turning to this clone: Its specificity is unknown.

This sequence joins TRBV7-8 and TRBJ2-5; D is uncertain. The receptor was derived from a man between 18 and 35 years old in good health and CMV-seropositive. Sequenced input: PBMCs. CDR3 in DNA: TGTGCCAGCAGCTTAGGCTGGGAAGAGACCCAGTACTTC. This gives the protein CASSLGWEETQYF.